The clone carrying this T cell receptor (beta chain) was seen repeatedly, ten times or more. Reverse transcription used around 500 ng RNA and constant-region primers for alpha and beta. Using multiplexing indices, alpha and beta chain libraries were generated apart by chain-specific third strand synthesis. Each CDR3 protein is one row after TCRdb ran MiXCR on the 5' RACE reads. Of about 8,600 distinct CDR3 sequences listed, 8.7% are singletons. The record originates from a study of HIV-infected patients and healthy controls. V was pared by 2 bases and J by 5 bases, with 13 bases between. There are 14 residues in the CDR3. Germline loops: CDR1 SGHDT, CDR2 YYEEEE. Follow-up blood was drawn about 14 weeks, roughly three months, after antiretroviral therapy began. All unsorted peripheral T cells were captured because whole blood was used without fractionation.

Sequenced here: blood, sampled during antiretroviral therapy. The TCR was taken from an adult with HIV infection. The chain couples TRBV5-6 to TRBJ1-1, with D perhaps TRBD1 (5 bases). CDR3: CASSLIQGQTEAFF. CDR3 DNA sequence: TGTGCCAGCAGCTTAATCCAGGGTCAGACTGAAGCTTTCTTT.